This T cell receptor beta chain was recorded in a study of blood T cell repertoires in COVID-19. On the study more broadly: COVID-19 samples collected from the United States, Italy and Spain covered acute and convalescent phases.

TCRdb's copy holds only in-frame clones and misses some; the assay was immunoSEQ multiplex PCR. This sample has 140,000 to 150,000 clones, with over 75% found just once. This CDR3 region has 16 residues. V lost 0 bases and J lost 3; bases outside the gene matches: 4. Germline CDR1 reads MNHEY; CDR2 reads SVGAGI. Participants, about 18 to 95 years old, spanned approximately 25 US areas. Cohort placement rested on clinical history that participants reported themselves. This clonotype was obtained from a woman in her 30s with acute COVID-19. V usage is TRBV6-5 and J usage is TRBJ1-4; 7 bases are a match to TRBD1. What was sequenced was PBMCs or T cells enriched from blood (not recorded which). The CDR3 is CASSYSTGQPNEKLFF. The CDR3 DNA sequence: TGTGCCAGCAGTTACTCTACGGGACAGCCTAATGAAAAACTGTTTTTT.